This entry is about one TCR beta chain. This specimen comes from a study of a mutant IDH1 vaccine in newly diagnosed glioma. Whole-study context: Most had both radiotherapy and temozolomide beforehand; others had only one.

Specified time point: baseline, week 1 (first vaccination visit). As to treatment: pre-vaccination baseline after standard-of-care therapy. Repertoires were generated with immunoSEQ multiplex PCR, while TCRdb's copy carries only in-frame clones and drops some. The table lists about 32,000 clones, around 79% of them singletons. V shed 3 bases, J shed 4 bases, and the junction held 6 bases outside the gene matches. The CDR3 runs to 14 residues. The germline gives CDR1 GTSNPN, CDR2 SVGIG (reference sequence). The rearrangement links TRBV30 to TRBJ2-3; 8 positions match TRBD1. The sample consisted of PBMCs, taken from a glioma patient treated with radiotherapy, temozolomide or both. The TCR comes from a man between 25 and 39 years old with glioma. CDR3 region: CAWSLTGVSDTQYF. The CDR3 DNA follows: TGTGCCTGGAGCCTGACAGGGGTATCAGATACGCAGTATTTT.